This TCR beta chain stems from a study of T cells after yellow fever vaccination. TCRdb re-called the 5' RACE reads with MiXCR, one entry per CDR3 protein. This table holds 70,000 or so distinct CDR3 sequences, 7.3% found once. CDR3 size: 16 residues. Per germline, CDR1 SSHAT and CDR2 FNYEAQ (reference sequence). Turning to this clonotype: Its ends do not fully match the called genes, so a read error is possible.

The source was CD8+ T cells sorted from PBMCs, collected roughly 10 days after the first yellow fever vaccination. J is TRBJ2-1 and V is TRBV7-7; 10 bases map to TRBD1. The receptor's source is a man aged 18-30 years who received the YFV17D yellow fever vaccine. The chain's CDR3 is CASSLRDRGSYNEQFF. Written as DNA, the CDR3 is TGTGCTAGCAGCTTAAGGGACAGGGGCTCCTACAATGAGCAGTTCTTC.